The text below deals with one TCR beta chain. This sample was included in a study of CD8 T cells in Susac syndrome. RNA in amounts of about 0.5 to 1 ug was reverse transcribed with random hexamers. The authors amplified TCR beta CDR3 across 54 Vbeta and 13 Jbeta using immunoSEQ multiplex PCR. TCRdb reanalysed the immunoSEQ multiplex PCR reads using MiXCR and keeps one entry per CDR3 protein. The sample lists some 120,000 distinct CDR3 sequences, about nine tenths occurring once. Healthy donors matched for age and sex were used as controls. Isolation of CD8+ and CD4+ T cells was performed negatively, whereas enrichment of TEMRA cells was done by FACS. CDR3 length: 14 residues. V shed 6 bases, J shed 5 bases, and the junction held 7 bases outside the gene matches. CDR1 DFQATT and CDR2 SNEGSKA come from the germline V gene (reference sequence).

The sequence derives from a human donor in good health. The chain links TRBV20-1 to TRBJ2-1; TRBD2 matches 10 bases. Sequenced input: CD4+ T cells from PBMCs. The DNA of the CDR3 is TGCAGTGCAGCAAGGACTAGCGGAAACAATGAGCAGTTCTTC. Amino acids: CSAARTSGNNEQFF.